This entry describes one T cell receptor beta chain. Its target antigen remains unknown. No base quality information exists; no much larger clone differs at one position. The trial excluded patients who had a history of autoimmune disease or who were on systemic immunosuppression. Peripheral blood for TCR sequencing was collected from all dose cohorts at baseline, on cycle 4 day 1, and on cycle 7 day 1. The samples were taken from a phase I, first-in-human, multicenter, open-label dose-escalation trial of ivuxolimab. The trial enrolled adults with locally advanced or metastatic head and neck squamous cell, hepatocellular, melanoma or renal cell carcinoma. CD4+ and CD8+ T cells were sorted separately from peripheral blood before TCR sequencing. These data are taken from a study of OX40 agonist ivuxolimab in advanced cancers. Describing the broader study: Ivuxolimab, which targeted the costimulatory receptor OX40 (CD134), was an agonistic, fully human IgG2 monoclonal antibody. Intravenous ivuxolimab was administered to patients every 2 weeks at six dose levels: 0.01, 0.1, 0.3, 1.5, 3 and 10 mg/kg. Of the approximately 54 patients in dose escalation, about 19 had hepatocellular carcinoma, approximately 15 had melanoma, 9 had renal cell carcinoma and 9 had head and neck cancer. A male proportion of nearly 85% and a mean age of roughly 55 years, ranging from about 20 to 80, were recorded for the dose-escalation cohort. Prior anti-PD-1, anti-PD-L1 or anti-CTLA-4 therapy was permitted, and checkpoint inhibitors had been received by approximately 39% of dose-escalation patients. Partial responses were achieved by three dose-escalation patients, of whom one had hepatocellular carcinoma and two had cutaneous melanoma. The purpose of peripheral TCRbeta sequencing was to test whether ivuxolimab changed TCR sequence diversity and led to clonal T-cell expansion. The paper covers the monotherapy dose-escalation part of the phase I ivuxolimab trial, which included N ≈ 50 patients.

Findings and caveats that apply to the study as a whole: The antigen specificity of the clonally expanded peripheral T cells was not determined. Low levels of normalized T-cell clonal expansion were also seen in some patients who did not respond. At doses of 0.1 to 3.0 mg/kg, clonal expansion of both CD4+ and CD8+ blood T cells was observed from baseline to week 6. After ivuxolimab, CD8+ T cells had more expanded clones than CD4+ T cells on average. Partial responders in the 0.1-3.0 mg/kg groups had among the lowest normalized peripheral clonal expansion, especially among CD8+ T cells.

Genomic DNA was isolated from the sorted cells so that the TCRbeta CDR3 region could be sequenced. The immunoSEQ Assay was used to sequence the TCRbeta CDR3 regions. TCRdb obtained this table from immuneACCESS and retained in-frame rearrangements with V and J assigned. These tables miss some clones; where compared with another copy, unresolved V genes account for less than half of the shortfall, and the remainder is unexplained. A total of about 77,000 clones appear in this sample, over 85% of them only once. The ten largest clonotypes hold about 2.3% of the sample. The cysteine opens and the phenylalanine closes a CDR3 of 12 amino acids. Only the CDR3 part of the read is kept: 36 bases, read in frame from the first base. A distance of 10 bases separates the germline ends of V and J, which lose 5 bases and 6 bases respectively. CDR1 and CDR2, per the germline V gene, are MNHNS and SASEGT.

The rearranged segments are TRBV6-1 and TRBJ1-2; the D gene remains uncertain. The sequencing here drew on CD4+ or CD8+ T cells sorted from blood, taken in a trial of the OX40 agonist ivuxolimab. The receptor was derived from an adult with an advanced solid tumor such as melanoma, head and neck, liver or kidney cancer. This receptor carries the CDR3 CASSHGPDGYTF. The base sequence is TGTGCCAGCAGTCACGGGCCAGATGGCTACACCTTC.